This T cell receptor beta chain was identified in a study of Ad26.COV2.S vaccination and SARS-CoV-2 variants. Broader study findings: Breadth, reportedly substantial, characterized the spike-specific CD8+ and CD4+ T cell responses after vaccination.

Treatment reported: some 19 received Ad26.COV2.S at low or high dose, single or two shots; five or six received placebo; per-sample allocation not given. Sampling was done on day 63 after the first vaccine or placebo injection. The table lists this clone with a few counts. Its antigen remains unidentified. Germline V gene sequence: CDR1 MGHRA, CDR2 YSYEKL. The trim removed 1 base at V and 7 bases at J, leaving 5 bases unmatched. This CDR3 has 16 amino acids. TCRdb's table, derived via immunoSEQ multiplex PCR, lists solely in-frame clones and lacks some. The sample comprises hundreds of thousands of clones, more than 75% of which are singletons, and about 3% rests with the top ten.

The V and J genes are TRBV4-1 and TRBJ1-6; 9 bases are a match to TRBD1. This TCR came from a person aged 18-60 years who received the Ad26.COV2.S COVID-19 vaccine or a placebo. The sequencing used peripheral blood, collected in a trial of Ad26.COV2.S vaccine versus placebo. The CDR3 bases are TGCGCCAGCAGCCAAGCTCTAGGGACAGGGAATTCACCCCTCCACTTT. This translates into CASSQALGTGNSPLHF.